Below, one T cell receptor beta chain is given with its context. The V and J ends lost 6 bases and 3 bases respectively, with 9 bases between them. Germline-derived CDR1 and CDR2 are MNHEY and SVGAGI. This CDR3 is 13 amino acids long. This sample stems from a study of blood T cell repertoires in COVID-19. The overall study: COVID-19 samples from acute and convalescent phases originated in the United States, Italy and Spain. In each case, the material was cDNA or gDNA derived from T cells, B-cell-depleted T cells, or PBMCs.

In the source study's methods: Using reference gene primer amplification, nucleated cell counts were estimated. Produced via immunoSEQ multiplex PCR; TCRdb's table is partial and in-frame only. V, J and clone size are taken as reported in that table, and D and trimming were inferred from the DNA itself. The sample includes fewer than 200,000 clones, approximately 85% of them seen just once. Sequencing input: peripheral blood. The clonotype originates from a man aged 55 to 70 who had recovered from COVID-19. This chain links TRBV6-5 with TRBJ1-5; D gene ambiguous. The CDR3, as DNA: TGTGCCAGCAGGAGGCAGCCCAATCAGCCCCAGCATTTT. Its translation is CASRRQPNQPQHF.